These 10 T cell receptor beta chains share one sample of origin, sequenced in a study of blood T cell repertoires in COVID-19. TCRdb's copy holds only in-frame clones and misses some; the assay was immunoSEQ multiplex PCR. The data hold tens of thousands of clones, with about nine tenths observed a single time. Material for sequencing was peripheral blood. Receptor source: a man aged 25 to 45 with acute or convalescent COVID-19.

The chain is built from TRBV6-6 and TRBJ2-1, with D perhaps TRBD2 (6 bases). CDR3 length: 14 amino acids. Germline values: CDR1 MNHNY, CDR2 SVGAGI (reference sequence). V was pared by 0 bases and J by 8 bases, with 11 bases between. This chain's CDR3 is CASSYSVWGDEQFF. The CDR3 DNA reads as TGTGCCAGCAGTTACTCGGTTTGGGGGGATGAGCAGTTCTTC.

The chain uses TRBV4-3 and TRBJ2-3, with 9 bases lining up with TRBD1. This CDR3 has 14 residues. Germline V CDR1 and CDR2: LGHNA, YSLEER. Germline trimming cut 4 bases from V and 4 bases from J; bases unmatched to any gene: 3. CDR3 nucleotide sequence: TGCGCCAGCAGCCTAGGGACAGGGTCAGATACGCAGTATTTT. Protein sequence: CASSLGTGSDTQYF.

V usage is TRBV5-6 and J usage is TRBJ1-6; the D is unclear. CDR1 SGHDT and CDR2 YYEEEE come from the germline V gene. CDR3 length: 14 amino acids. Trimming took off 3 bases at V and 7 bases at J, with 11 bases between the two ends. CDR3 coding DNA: TGTGCCAGCAGCTACGGACCGGGGAATTCACCCCTCCACTTT. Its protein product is CASSYGPGNSPLHF.

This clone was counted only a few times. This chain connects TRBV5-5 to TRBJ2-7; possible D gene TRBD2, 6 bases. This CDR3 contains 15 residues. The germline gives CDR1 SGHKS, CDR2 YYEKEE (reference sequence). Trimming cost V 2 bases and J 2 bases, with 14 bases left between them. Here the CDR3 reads CASSLGGSLTYEQYF. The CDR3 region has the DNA TGTGCCAGCAGCTTAGGAGGGAGCCTTACCTACGAGCAGTACTTC.

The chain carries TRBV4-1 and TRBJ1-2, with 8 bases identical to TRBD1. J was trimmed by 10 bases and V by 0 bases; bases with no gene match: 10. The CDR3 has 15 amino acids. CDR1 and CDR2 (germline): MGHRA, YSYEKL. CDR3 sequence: CASSQDPGAGGVYTF. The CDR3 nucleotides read TGCGCCAGCAGCCAAGATCCTGGGGCAGGGGGCGTCTACACCTTC.

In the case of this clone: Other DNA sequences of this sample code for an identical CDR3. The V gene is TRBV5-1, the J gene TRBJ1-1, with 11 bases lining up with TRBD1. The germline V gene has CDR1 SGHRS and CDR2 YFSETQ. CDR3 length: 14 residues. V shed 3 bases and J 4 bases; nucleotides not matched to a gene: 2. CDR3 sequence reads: CASSSGQGGTEAFF. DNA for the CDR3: TGCGCCAGCAGCTCGGGACAGGGGGGCACTGAAGCTTTCTTT.

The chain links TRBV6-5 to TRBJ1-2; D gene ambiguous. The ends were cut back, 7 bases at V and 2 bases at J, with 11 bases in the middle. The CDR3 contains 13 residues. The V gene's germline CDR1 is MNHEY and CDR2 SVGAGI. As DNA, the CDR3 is TGTGCCAGCAAAACCAGGTCGAACTATGGCTACACCTTC. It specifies CASKTRSNYGYTF.

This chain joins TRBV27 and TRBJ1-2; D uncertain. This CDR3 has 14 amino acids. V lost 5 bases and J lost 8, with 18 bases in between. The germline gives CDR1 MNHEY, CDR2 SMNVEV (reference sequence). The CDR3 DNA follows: TGTGCCAGCAGTCTAGATCCCAAGCTTGACGGCTACACCTTC. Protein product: CASSLDPKLDGYTF.

In DNA, the CDR3 is TGTGCCAGCAGCATAAGGCAGGGTGTCGGTGAAGCTTTCTTT. Residues: CASSIRQGVGEAFF. V usage is TRBV7-8 and J usage is TRBJ1-1; TRBD1 might be the D (5 bases). CDR3 length: 14 residues. Germline-derived CDR1 and CDR2 are SGHVS and FQNEAQ. The V end lost 5 bases, the J end lost 7 bases, and 17 bases lay between the germline ends.

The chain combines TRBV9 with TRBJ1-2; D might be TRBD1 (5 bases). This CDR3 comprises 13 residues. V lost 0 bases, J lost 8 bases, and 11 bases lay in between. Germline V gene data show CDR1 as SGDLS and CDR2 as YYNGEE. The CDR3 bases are TGTGCCAGCAGCGTAGATCAGGGAAGAGGCTACACCTTC. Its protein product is CASSVDQGRGYTF.